This TCR beta chain was sequenced in a study of STAT5B mutations in CD4+ large granular lymphocyte leukemia. Overall study findings and caveats: The CD4+ versus CD8+ T-LGLL clonality difference may reflect limited sample size. 8/27 top patient clones versus 2/35 control clones were TRBV06-family.

Comment on this clone: The antigen is unknown.

Here immunoSEQ multiplex PCR was the method, and the copy in TCRdb shows in-frame clones only, minus some. The sample holds roughly 34,000 clones, 81% seen once. Germline CDR1 and CDR2: SGHDT and YYEEEE. This CDR3 spans 16 amino acids. V was clipped by 2 bases and J by 3 bases; unmatched bases: 10. Control samples were healthy donors' buffy coats. The sample taken for sequencing was CD4+ T cells from blood buffy coats. This sequence joins TRBV5-6 and TRBJ1-1, with 7 bases lining up with TRBD1. The TCR was taken from a human donor in good health. DNA for the CDR3: TGTGCCAGCAGCTTTCGCAGGGGGGTTTGGGACACTGAAGCTTTCTTT. Translating gives CASSFRRGVWDTEAFF.